The 17 T cell receptor beta chains in this list originate from one sample, sequenced in a study of blood T cell repertoires in COVID-19. TCRdb's table, derived via immunoSEQ multiplex PCR, lists solely in-frame clones and lacks some. The sample holds 300,000 or so clones; 90% are singletons and the top ten take around 1.1%. Sequencing was performed on PBMCs or T cells enriched from blood (not recorded which). These receptors were collected from a woman in her twenties or thirties who had recovered from COVID-19.

V usage is TRBV6-5 and J usage is TRBJ2-1, with 13 positions matching TRBD2. The CDR3 runs to 14 residues. J lost 7 bases, V lost 5 bases, and 2 bases had no gene match. In germline, CDR1 is MNHEY, CDR2 SVGAGI. The CDR3 sequence: CASSRTSGSNEQFF. Written as DNA, the CDR3 is TGTGCCAGCAGTCGGACTAGCGGGAGTAATGAGCAGTTCTTC.

V is TRBV19 and J is TRBJ1-5; 8 positions match TRBD1. CDR1 is LNHDA, CDR2 SQIVND, per germline (reference sequence). The CDR3 runs 17 residues. V was clipped by 7 bases and J by 0 bases; unmatched bases: 11. This CDR3 is CASTGTGARYSNQPQHF. CDR3 nucleotides: TGTGCCAGTACCGGGACAGGTGCTAGATATAGCAATCAGCCCCAGCATTTT.

The chain carries TRBV30 and TRBJ2-1, with a tentative D call TRBD2 (5 bases). Trimming removed 4 bases from V and 6 bases from J, with 22 bases in between. This CDR3 region has 16 residues. Germline CDR1 and CDR2: GTSNPN and SVGIG (reference sequence). The CDR3 DNA is TGTGCCTGGACTCCTGGGCGGGTAGCCTACCCCAATGAGCAGTTCTTC. Amino acids: CAWTPGRVAYPNEQFF.

This chain uses TRBV4-3 with TRBJ2-7; 10 bases map to TRBD1. This CDR3 has 15 amino acids. Unmatched junction bases numbered 8, after V lost 4 bases and J lost 5 bases. CDR1 and CDR2 (germline): LGHNA, YSLEER. In DNA, the CDR3 is TGCGCCAGCAGCCTCTCGGACAGGGGGTCCGACGAGCAGTACTTC. Its protein product is CASSLSDRGSDEQYF.

J is TRBJ2-7 and V is TRBV28; 10 nucleotides align to TRBD2. Germline V CDR1 and CDR2: MDHEN, SYDVKM. The CDR3 runs 19 residues. Germline trimming cut 5 bases from V and 1 base from J; bases unmatched to any gene: 17. In DNA form, the CDR3 reads TGTGCCAGCAGTCGGAACAGGAACCCCGGGACTAGCGTTTCCTACGAGCAGTACTTC. It translates to CASSRNRNPGTSVSYEQYF.

V usage is TRBV5-1 and J usage is TRBJ2-1, with 10 bases that match TRBD2. V lost 0 bases and J lost 3; bases outside the gene matches: 9. The CDR3 extends over 18 amino acids. From germline, CDR1 is SGHRS and CDR2 YFSETQ. The CDR3 sequence: CASSLAPASGSLYNEQFF. The CDR3 region has the DNA TGCGCCAGCAGCTTGGCCCCGGCTAGCGGGAGCCTCTACAATGAGCAGTTCTTC.

This clone was detected only a few times. V usage is TRBV9 and J usage is TRBJ2-1; TRBD1 might be the D (5 bases). Germline assignment: CDR1 SGDLS and CDR2 YYNGEE. Trimming removed 3 bases from V and 5 bases from J, with 18 bases in between. The CDR3 spans 16 residues. This chain's CDR3 is CASSAQDIGGHNEQFF. The CDR3 DNA reads TGTGCCAGCAGCGCACAGGATATTGGTGGGCACAATGAGCAGTTCTTC.

The chain combines TRBV7-3 with TRBJ1-1, with TRBD1 matching over 7 bases. The trim removed 5 bases at V and 3 bases at J, leaving 3 bases unmatched. The CDR3 length is 13 residues. The germline V gene encodes CDR1 SGHTA and CDR2 FQGTGA. The CDR3 sequence: CASSADRDTEAFF. CDR3 sequence (DNA): TGTGCCAGCAGCGCTGACAGGGACACTGAAGCTTTCTTT.

The V and J genes are TRBV10-3 and TRBJ1-1; unclear D gene. The ends were cut back, 2 bases at V and 0 bases at J, with 10 bases in the middle. The CDR3 contains 15 residues. Germline values: CDR1 ENHRY, CDR2 SYGVKD. CDR3 sequence: CAISETVTMNTEAFF. The CDR3 DNA sequence: TGTGCCATCAGTGAGACGGTTACCATGAACACTGAAGCTTTCTTT.

The chain employs TRBV4-1 and TRBJ1-1; 7 bases align to TRBD1. This CDR3 has 12 residues. From germline, CDR1 is MGHRA and CDR2 YSYEKL. V was clipped by 5 bases and J by 7 bases; unmatched bases: 4. The CDR3 bases are TGCGCCAGCAGCGAGGGACAGATTGAAGCTTTCTTT. Protein sequence: CASSEGQIEAFF.

This chain connects TRBV4-2 to TRBJ2-5; TRBD1 is a possible D gene (6 bases). This CDR3 spans 14 amino acids. Per the germline V gene, CDR1 is LGHNA and CDR2 is YNFKEQ. The V end lost 2 bases, the J end lost 7 bases, and 14 bases lay between the germline ends. The CDR3 coding sequence is TGTGCCAGCAGCCAATCCAGGGGAGAGGGGACCCAGTACTTC. Protein: CASSQSRGEGTQYF.

The chain uses TRBV28 and TRBJ2-5; 9 nucleotides agree with TRBD1. Germline V CDR1 and CDR2: MDHEN, SYDVKM. CDR3 size: 14 residues. Trimming at V came to 7 bases and at J to 4 bases, leaving 7 bases not matched to a gene. The CDR3 coding sequence is TGTGCCAGCAAGGGGACAGGGCGTGGAGAGACCCAGTACTTC. This translates into CASKGTGRGETQYF.

V gene TRBV30 combines with J gene TRBJ2-7; D might be TRBD1 (6 bases). V shed 0 bases and J shed 1 base, with 10 bases lying between them. The CDR3 runs 14 residues. CDR1 and CDR2 from the germline V gene are GTSNPN and SVGIG (reference sequence). The DNA of the CDR3 is TGTGCCTGGAGTGTGGACAGCTTTTCCTACGAGCAGTACTTC. Translated, it gives CAWSVDSFSYEQYF.

The genes are TRBV10-3 and TRBJ1-2; 9 bases are shared with TRBD1. With 7 bases clipped from V and 0 bases from J, the junction kept 3 bases outside the gene matches. CDR3 length: 14 amino acids. Germline V gene lookup returns CDR1 ENHRY and CDR2 SYGVKD. This CDR3 is CAIKQGATNYGYTF. Here the CDR3 DNA reads TGTGCCATCAAACAGGGGGCAACTAACTATGGCTACACCTTC.

The chain employs TRBV11-3 and TRBJ2-3, with TRBD2 matching 10 bases. The length of the CDR3 is 16 residues. V shed 1 base, J shed 1 base, and the junction held 2 bases outside the gene matches. CDR1 and CDR2 (germline): SGHNT, YENEEA. The CDR3 coding sequence is TGTGCCAGCAGCTTAGGTGGGACTAGCGGCACAGATACGCAGTATTTT. The encoded protein is CASSLGGTSGTDTQYF.

The chain has TRBV6-1 and TRBJ1-2, with a possible D match to TRBD1 (6 bases). Germline-derived CDR1 and CDR2 are MNHNS and SASEGT. V was trimmed by 3 bases and J by 0 bases, leaving 20 bases between them. CDR3 length: 18 amino acids. The CDR3 DNA reads TGTGCCAGCAGTGACCACGAGCGAGGGACAACCTCTAACTATGGCTACACCTTC. Residues: CASSDHERGTTSNYGYTF.

V is TRBV19 and J is TRBJ1-6, with 10 bases fitting TRBD1. Per the germline V gene, CDR1 is LNHDA and CDR2 is SQIVND (reference sequence). V dropped 6 bases and J dropped 6; count of bases not matched to a gene: 5. CDR3 length: 15 amino acids. In nucleotides, the CDR3 is TGTGCCAGTAGCCGGGACAGGGGAGGTAATTCACCCCTCCACTTT. This sequence encodes CASSRDRGGNSPLHF.